The entry that follows covers one T cell receptor beta chain sequence. No antigen is known for it. No base qualities exist here, and no much larger clone lies one base off it. From its cysteine to its phenylalanine, the CDR3 spans 13 amino acids. This entry keeps only the CDR3 DNA: 39 bases, framed from base 1. Trimming removed 5 bases from V and 2 bases from J, leaving 9 bases between the germline ends. Per the germline V gene, SGHVS is the CDR1 and FQNEAQ is the CDR2. Synthesis of TCR cDNA relied on 5'RACE template switching, a step that introduced a universal primer site along with unique molecular identifiers. Priming for cDNA synthesis came from both the TCR alpha and TCR beta constant segments. Library amplification involved two PCR steps, and the second step added sample barcodes and sequencing adapters. Sequencing of the libraries was done on either Illumina HiSeq 2500 (2x100 bp) or NovaSeq (2x150 bp). Per the source publication's procedure: MIGEC handled demultiplexing of reads and collapsing into UMI consensus sequences, while MiXCR performed V(D)J alignment. Using edgeR on replicate PBMC samples, clonotypes were called vaccine-responding if FDR was below 0.01 and the log2 fold change was above 5 up to day 15. Each bulk clonotype was labeled CD4 or CD8 based on which sequenced repertoire, CD4 or CD8, contained the clonotype at higher abundance. TCRdb reran the public reads through fastp at Q25 and MiXCR, keeping productive beta chains. Rows are combined by CDR3 protein, so each entry shows the most common genes and DNA. The V and J calls reflect TCRdb's pipeline rather than the authors' work. Within this sample are some 560,000 distinct CDR3 sequences, with about a fifth of them counted one time only. Jointly, the top ten make up roughly an eighth of the sample.

The data stem from a study of T cells after yellow fever vaccination (dated by TCRdb to the late 2010s). Describing the broader study: Libraries from fractions with low cell numbers were prepared with the SMART-Seq v4 Ultra Low Input RNA kit. Bulk TCR alpha and beta repertoires were sequenced longitudinally to track T-cell clones before and after primary and booster YFV17D yellow fever vaccination. Two healthy male donors, one aged 18 to 30 and one aged 30 to 39 years, were included in the cohort. Blood was drawn at multiple timepoints before and after primary and secondary immunization, with bulk PBMC replicates and cell subsets isolated.

Summary of the overall study and its limitations: Because the study included only a couple of donors, the extent to which the findings can be generalized is limited. A small share of clonotypes occurred in both CD4 and CD8 compartments, likely arising from convergent recombination. Compared with the primary T-cell response, the secondary T-cell response was faster but weaker, reaching its peak on day 5 rather than on day 15. FACS-sorted repertoires could contain abundant contaminating clonotypes from the bulk population, so computational filtering was required. Most clones expanded after primary vaccination were re-detected after the booster (96% of CD4 and around 88% of CD8), suggesting broad memory maintenance.

The treatment or condition label corresponds to: live attenuated yellow fever vaccine strain. Two biological replicates of bulk PBMCs were collected at each blood-draw timepoint. A standard Ficoll-Paque protocol was used to isolate PBMCs from peripheral blood. TriZol was used to extract RNA from bulk PBMCs, CD4 and CD8 fractions, and dextramer-positive and dextramer-negative fractions. The sample was PBMCs, taken 15 days after the yellow fever booster vaccination. This TCR came from a man between 25 and 39 years old who received the YFV17D yellow fever vaccine. In this chain, TRBV7-8 is recombined with TRBJ2-5, with the D gene uncertain. The CDR3 region reads CASSDIDQETQYF. The sequenced DNA: TGTGCCAGCAGCGATATAGATCAAGAGACCCAGTACTTC. Beyond the CDR3, the reference TRBV7-8 and TRBJ2-5 genes provide the residues; the full variable domain reads: GAGVSQSPRYKVAKRGQDVALRCDPISGHVSLFWYQQALGQGPEFLTYFQNEAQLDKSGLPSDRFFAERPEGSVSTLKIQRTQQEDSAVYLCASSDIDQETQYFGPGTRLLVL.